What follows are 3 T cell receptor beta chains derived from one specimen sequenced in a study of blood T cell repertoires in COVID-19. Profiling relied on immunoSEQ multiplex PCR, and the TCRdb table lists in-frame clones only, not all of them. The sample has 220,000 or so clones; 86% are singletons. What was sequenced was peripheral blood. These TCRs come from a woman in her fifties or sixties with COVID-19, enrolled during active disease.

This clone came up a few times. The chain couples TRBV7-3 to TRBJ1-6; D not certain. This CDR3 spans 15 amino acids. The germline gives CDR1 SGHTA, CDR2 FQGTGA. V was shortened by 1 base and J by 7 bases, with 11 bases between the two germline ends. The CDR3 region is CASSLSPAANSPLHF. Written as DNA, the CDR3 is TGTGCCAGCAGCTTAAGCCCGGCGGCGAATTCACCCCTCCACTTT.

The chain links TRBV13 to TRBJ2-7; the D gene is possibly TRBD1 (6 bases). V gave up 0 bases and J gave up 3 bases, with 9 bases separating them. CDR1 and CDR2 from the germline V gene are PRHDT and FYEKMQ (reference sequence). CDR3 size: 14 residues. The CDR3 loop reads CASSLGQDSYEQYV. CDR3 nucleotide sequence: TGTGCCAGCAGCTTAGGGCAGGACAGCTACGAGCAGTACGTC.

The V gene is TRBV3-1 (or the pseudogene TRBV3-2), the J gene TRBJ1-4; D is unclear. The CDR3 is made up of 15 amino acids. Germline V gene sequence: CDR1 LGHDT, CDR2 YNNKEL (reference sequence). V lost 0 bases to trimming and J lost 8 bases, with 13 bases between them. Here the CDR3 DNA reads TGTGCCAGCAGCCAAGAAGACCCACTCGGGGAAAAACTGTTTTTT. It encodes CASSQEDPLGEKLFF.